Sequencing of this TCR beta chain was carried out in a study of early T cells in non-severe SARS-CoV-2 infection. Across the study: Sequencing targeted bulk RNA from unsorted whole blood, leaving chains unpaired.

Using its own MiXCR run on the 5' RACE reads, TCRdb lists one record per CDR3 protein. There are approximately 69,000 distinct CDR3 sequences in the sample; 9.5% to 15% occur only once, and approximately 2.6% lies in the top ten. This clonotype showed up many times. Germline CDR1 and CDR2: MGHRA and YSYEKL. V gave up 3 bases and J gave up 7 bases; unmatched junction bases: 5. The length of the CDR3 is 15 residues. This receptor was identified in an adult who was a healthcare worker with PCR-confirmed SARS-CoV-2 infection or an uninfected control (not recorded which). The specimen was whole blood, collected at baseline. The rearrangement joins TRBV4-1 to TRBJ2-1; the match to TRBD2 covers 11 bases. The CDR3 nucleotides read TGCGCCAGCAGCCACATAGCGGGGGGGCTTAATGAGCAGTTCTTC. This codes for CASSHIAGGLNEQFF.